The 5 T cell receptor beta chains presented below share a single source sample, sequenced in a study of T-cell reconstitution after alpha-beta-depleted transplantation in children. Unique molecular identifiers featured in how the TCRbeta library was prepared. TCRdb used MiXCR to reprocess the PCR reads, holding one entry per CDR3 protein. The table has a few hundred thousand distinct CDR3 sequences, around 10% seen once. This specimen was PBMCs from the stem cell graft donor, taken from the stem cell graft. These receptors originate from a human donor who donated a stem cell graft to a child with acute lymphoblastic leukemia.

The V call is TRBV5-1, the J call TRBJ1-2, with 10 positions matching TRBD1. The ends lost 5 bases at V and 0 bases at J; junction bases unmatched: 7. In germline, CDR1 is SGHRS, CDR2 YFSETQ. The CDR3 has 16 residues. The CDR3 sequence: CASSPGTGAPNYGYTF. For the CDR3, the DNA is TGCGCCAGCAGTCCCGGGACAGGGGCCCCTAACTATGGCTACACCTTC.

At least ten counts were recorded for this clonotype. The V gene is TRBV6-6, the J gene TRBJ2-2; no clear D gene. Germline CDR1 MNHNY, CDR2 SVGAGI (reference sequence). The CDR3 sequence is 13 residues long. Deletions cut 2 bases from V and 6 bases from J, with 7 bases between. The CDR3 loop reads CASSYMGAGELFF. The CDR3 bases are TGTGCCAGCAGTTACATGGGTGCCGGGGAGCTGTTTTTT.

In this sample, this clonotype turned up a few times. The chain has TRBV27 and TRBJ1-2; no reliable D call. V dropped 8 bases and J dropped 2 bases, with 12 bases sitting between them. The CDR3 loop spans 13 amino acids. CDR1 is MNHEY, CDR2 SMNVEV, per germline (reference sequence). The CDR3 coding sequence is TGTGCCAGCCATGGTTCAGGCAACTATGGCTACACCTTC. It translates to CASHGSGNYGYTF.

V usage is TRBV7-9 and J usage is TRBJ1-1; D is undetermined. V was cut by 1 base and J by 2 bases, with 11 bases left in between. Germline-derived CDR1 and CDR2 are SEHNR and FQNEAQ (reference sequence). The CDR3 is made up of 15 amino acids. The CDR3 sequence is CASSLGSGPNTEAFF. Written as DNA, the CDR3 is TGTGCCAGCAGCTTAGGGTCAGGACCAAACACTGAAGCTTTCTTT.

The CDR3 DNA reads as TGTGCCAGCAGCCGAAGAAGACTAGCGGGGGGCCGACCGACTGAGCAGTTCTTC. Translating it yields CASSRRRLAGGRPTEQFF. The rearrangement joins TRBV11-1 to TRBJ2-1; TRBD2 matches at 13 bases. Per the germline V gene, CDR1 is SGHAT and CDR2 is FQDESV (reference sequence). Trimming at V came to 5 bases and at J to 9 bases, leaving 16 bases not matched to a gene. This CDR3 has 18 residues.